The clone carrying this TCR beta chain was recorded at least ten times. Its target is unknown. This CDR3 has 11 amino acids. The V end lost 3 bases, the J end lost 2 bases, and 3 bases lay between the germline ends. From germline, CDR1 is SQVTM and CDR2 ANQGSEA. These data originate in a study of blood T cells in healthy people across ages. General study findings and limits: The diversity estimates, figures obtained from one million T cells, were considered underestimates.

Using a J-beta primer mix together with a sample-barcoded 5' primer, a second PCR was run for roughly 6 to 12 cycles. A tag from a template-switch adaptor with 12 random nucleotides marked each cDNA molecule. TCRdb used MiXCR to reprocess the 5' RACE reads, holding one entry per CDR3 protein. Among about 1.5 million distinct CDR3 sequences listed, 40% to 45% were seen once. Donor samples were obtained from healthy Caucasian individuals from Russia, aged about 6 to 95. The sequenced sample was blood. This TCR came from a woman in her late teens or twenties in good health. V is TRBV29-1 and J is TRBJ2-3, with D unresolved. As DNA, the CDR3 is TGCAGCGTTGATCTCACAGATACGCAGTATTTT. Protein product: CSVDLTDTQYF.